Each of the 17 T cell receptor beta chains below was sequenced from the same sample in a study of cytomegalovirus exposure and HLA in healthy donors. PCR primers comprised 60 Vbeta and 13 Jbeta primers. TCRdb's table, derived via immunoSEQ multiplex PCR, lists solely in-frame clones and lacks some. The sample holds roughly 160,000 clones, around 64% seen once. Sequenced material: PBMCs. The origin of the receptors is a young woman in good health and CMV-seronegative.

The chain employs TRBV4-2 and TRBJ1-1; TRBD1 matches at 7 bases. CDR3 length equals 13 residues. Germline CDR1 reads LGHNA; CDR2 reads YNFKEQ. J gave up 3 bases and V 4 bases, and 2 bases lay outside the gene matches. In nucleotides, the CDR3 is TGTGCCAGCAGCCCGACAGGGTACACTGAAGCTTTCTTT. It specifies CASSPTGYTEAFF.

This clone appeared a few times. This rearrangement joins TRBV5-1 to TRBJ2-3, with 8 bases identical to TRBD2. The length of the CDR3 is 17 residues. Trimming took 1 base from V and 3 from J; bases not matched to a gene: 10. CDR1 is SGHRS and CDR2 is YFSETQ in the germline V gene. CDR3 bases: TGCGCCAGCAGCTTGCCTTCCCTTCGGGGGGGGACAGATACGCAGTATTTT. Residues: CASSLPSLRGGTDTQYF. Filled out from reference TRBV5-1 and TRBJ2-3, the complete variable domain reads KAGVTQTPRYLIKTRGQQVTLSCSPISGHRSVSWYQQTPGQGLQFLFEYFSETQRNKGNFPGRFSGRQFSNSRSEMNVSTLELGDSALYLCASSLPSLRGGTDTQYFGPGTRLTVL.

This clone was counted a few times. The chain carries TRBV19 and TRBJ1-6; no firm D call. This CDR3 is built from 13 residues. Germline CDR1 and CDR2: LNHDA and SQIVND (reference sequence). The V end was cut by 11 bases, the J end by 5 bases, with 13 bases between. In DNA form, the CDR3 reads TGTGCCGGATCTCGGACTGATAATTCACCCCTCCACTTT. It encodes CAGSRTDNSPLHF. The complete variable domain, with remaining parts taken from reference TRBV19 and TRBJ1-6, reads DGGITQSPKYLFRKEGQNVTLSCEQNLNHDAMYWYRQDPGQGLRLIYYSQIVNDFQKGDIAEGYSVSREKKESFPLTVTSAQKNPTAFYLCAGSRTDNSPLHFGNGTRLTVT.

There are a few counts of this clone. CDR3 loop: CASSLGTGRGEQFF. The CDR3 DNA is TGTGCCAGCAGTTTGGGGACAGGGCGGGGTGAGCAGTTCTTC. The V call is TRBV28, the J call TRBJ2-1; 9 nucleotides align to TRBD1. Germline CDR1 is MDHEN and CDR2 is SYDVKM. After removal of 3 bases from V and 9 bases from J, the junction contained 6 bases not matched to a gene. This CDR3 is 14 amino acids long.

This chain joins TRBV13 and TRBJ1-1; no definite D call. Trimming removed 4 bases at V and 0 bases at J, with 18 bases between. Germline CDR1 PRHDT, CDR2 FYEKMQ (reference sequence). This CDR3 is 17 amino acids long. DNA of the CDR3: TGTGCCAGCAGCTACCGAAGAACCGTACAAGTGAACACTGAAGCTTTCTTT. Translating gives CASSYRRTVQVNTEAFF.

This clone was seen a few times. The chain recombines TRBV6-1 with TRBJ2-1, with 9 positions matching TRBD2. The CDR3 runs 16 residues. With 4 bases clipped from V and 6 bases from J, the junction kept 10 bases outside the gene matches. The germline gives CDR1 MNHNS, CDR2 SASEGT. The CDR3 DNA sequence: TGTGCCAGCAGTGGGGGGCGGGGGGGCTTATTCAATGAGCAGTTCTTC. Residues: CASSGGRGGLFNEQFF.

In this sample, this clone turned up once. The chain uses TRBV19 and TRBJ2-7, with 9 bases that match TRBD1. The CDR3 covers 15 residues. Germline loops: CDR1 LNHDA, CDR2 SQIVND (reference sequence). The J segment lost 2 bases and the V segment lost 5 bases, leaving 7 bases of the junction unmatched. As DNA, the CDR3 is TGTGCCAGTAGTTGGGGGACAGGGAGGCCCTACGAGCAGTACTTC. It codes for CASSWGTGRPYEQYF. The variable domain in full, with the rest retrieved from reference TRBV19 and TRBJ2-7, is DGGITQSPKYLFRKEGQNVTLSCEQNLNHDAMYWYRQDPGQGLRLIYYSQIVNDFQKGDIAEGYSVSREKKESFPLTVTSAQKNPTAFYLCASSWGTGRPYEQYFGPGTRLTVT.

The CDR3, as DNA: TGTGCCAGCAGTGTATGGGGGCATTGGGAGACCCAGTACTTC. Its translation: CASSVWGHWETQYF. The V call is TRBV6-4, the J call TRBJ2-5, with D possibly matching TRBD1 (6 bases). There are 14 residues in the CDR3. V was clipped by 4 bases and J by 5 bases, with 14 bases between them. The germline V gene encodes CDR1 MRHNA and CDR2 SNTAGT.

The rearrangement joins TRBV4-1 to TRBJ2-7, with 7 bases fitting TRBD1. Losses at the gene ends were 2 bases for V and 2 bases for J; bases not matched to a gene: 3. The CDR3 has 14 amino acids. Germline V lookup: CDR1 MGHRA, CDR2 YSYEKL. In DNA, the CDR3 is TGCGCCAGCAGCCAACCGGGACAGACCTACGAGCAGTACTTC. Translating it yields CASSQPGQTYEQYF.

This clone was detected once. The CDR3, as DNA: TGTGCCATCAGCCCCGGAGACAGGGGAGGTGGGGCTCAGCCCCAGCATTTT. It translates to CAISPGDRGGGAQPQHF. The chain links TRBV10-3 to TRBJ1-5; the match to TRBD1 covers 8 bases. J gave up 6 bases and V 6 bases, and 16 bases lay outside the gene matches. Germline CDR1 reads ENHRY; CDR2 reads SYGVKD. The CDR3 contains 17 residues.

This clone was seen once. V usage is TRBV5-1 and J usage is TRBJ1-4, with 8 bases identical to TRBD1. CDR3 length: 17 residues. Germline loops: CDR1 SGHRS, CDR2 YFSETQ. Trimming cost V 1 base and J 7 bases; bases outside gene matches: 12. CDR3 in DNA: TGCGCCAGCAGCTTGTCAGGGGGCGCCCAATCCGGTGAAAAACTGTTTTTT. Encoded protein: CASSLSGGAQSGEKLFF.

This chain uses TRBV4-3 with TRBJ2-1; 10 bases agree with TRBD1. V dropped 0 bases and J dropped 7; count of bases not matched to a gene: 6. CDR3 length equals 16 residues. Germline V lookup: CDR1 LGHNA, CDR2 YSLEER. The CDR3, as DNA: TGCGCCAGCAGCCAAGATCCCGGGACAGGGGTGAATGAGCAGTTCTTC. Translated: CASSQDPGTGVNEQFF.

The J gene is TRBJ1-2, the V gene TRBV7-2; D is possibly TRBD1 (6 bases). CDR1 is SGHTA, CDR2 FQGNSA, per germline. V gave up 3 bases and J gave up 7 bases, with 15 bases separating them. The CDR3 is made up of 14 amino acids. The CDR3 region has the DNA TGTGCCAGCAGCTTTCCGGGACACCCTACTGGCTACACCTTC. It encodes CASSFPGHPTGYTF.

A note on this clone: This specimen includes other DNA sequences encoding the same CDR3. V is TRBV29-1 and J is TRBJ1-2; TRBD1 might be the D (5 bases). Looked up from germline, CDR1 is SQVTM and CDR2 is ANQGSEA. The V end was cut by 2 bases, the J end by 1 base, with 8 bases between. This CDR3 comprises 13 residues. CDR3 DNA sequence: TGCAGCGTTGAAAGGCAGGGTAACTATGGCTACACCTTC. Its protein is CSVERQGNYGYTF.

CDR3 sequence (DNA): TGTGCCAGCAGCTTGGCGCGTGTCTCTGGAAACACCATATATTTT. This sequence encodes CASSLARVSGNTIYF. This rearrangement joins TRBV5-6 to TRBJ1-3; D is unresolved. The germline CDR1 and CDR2 sequences are SGHDT and YYEEEE. The CDR3 loop spans 15 amino acids. Trimming left V 0 bases short and J 0 bases short, with 7 bases between. Drawing the rest from reference TRBV5-6 and TRBJ1-3, the complete variable domain is DAGVTQSPTHLIKTRGQQVTLRCSPKSGHDTVSWYQQALGQGPQFIFQYYEEEERQRGNFPDRFSGHQFPNYSSELNVNALLLGDSALYLCASSLARVSGNTIYFGEGSWLTVV.

The rearrangement links TRBV9 to TRBJ2-1, with 8 bases identical to TRBD2. CDR1 SGDLS and CDR2 YYNGEE come from the germline V gene. The J segment lost 2 bases and the V segment lost 0 bases, leaving 4 bases of the junction unmatched. The CDR3 contains 16 residues. The CDR3 DNA reads as TGTGCCAGCAGCGTAGGGGGTAGCGGGACCTACAATGAGCAGTTCTTC. It yields the protein CASSVGGSGTYNEQFF.

The chain links TRBV7-2 to TRBJ1-2; TRBD1 agrees at 7 bases. With V trimmed by 0 bases and J by 4 bases, 8 bases remained unmatched. In germline, CDR1 is SGHTA, CDR2 FQGNSA. There are 16 residues in the CDR3. The CDR3 coding sequence is TGTGCCAGCAGCTTAGCAAACAGGGGTCTCGGCTATGGCTACACCTTC. Protein sequence: CASSLANRGLGYGYTF.